This T cell receptor (beta chain) was captured by sequencing in a study of blood T cell repertoires in COVID-19. Across the study: Donors in the United States, Italy and Spain gave samples during acute or convalescent COVID-19. Sample material is recorded as cDNA or gDNA derived from T cells, B-cell-depleted T cells, or PBMCs.

As handled by the study authors: Estimated nucleated cell counts came from reference gene primer amplification. Data came from immunoSEQ multiplex PCR; TCRdb stores just in-frame clones and leaves some out. V and J calls and clone size follow that table, whereas D and trimming were derived from the DNA. The sample carries about 100,000 clones, roughly 86% recorded once. Germline V gene data show CDR1 as MGHRA and CDR2 as YSYEKL. CDR3 length: 17 amino acids. V shed 0 bases, J shed 3 bases, and the junction held 7 bases outside the gene matches. The sequencing sample was made of peripheral blood. This sequence was found in a woman in her twenties or thirties with acute or convalescent COVID-19. The J gene is TRBJ2-3, the V gene TRBV4-1, with 9 bases fitting TRBD2. The CDR3 DNA is TGCGCCAGCAGCCAAGAGGCAAGCGGGGGGACGACAGATACGCAGTATTTT. Amino acid sequence: CASSQEASGGTTDTQYF.